Listed here are 19 T cell receptor beta chains from one sample, sequenced in a study of Tregs in tolerant kidney transplant recipients. Libraries were prepared by immunoSEQ multiplex PCR; TCRdb keeps only in-frame clonotypes and omits some of them. The sample has 240,000 or so clones, roughly 84% seen once. Source material: CD4+ T cells from blood. Receptors were obtained from a human donor in good health.

The V and J genes are TRBV7-8 and TRBJ1-2, with TRBD1 matching over 8 bases. This CDR3 has 14 amino acids. The germline CDR1 and CDR2 sequences are SGHVS and FQNEAQ. The V gene end was trimmed by 1 base and the J gene end by 6 bases; junction bases not matched to a gene: 4. The DNA of the CDR3 is TGTGCCAGCAGCTTAGAGGGCAGGGGGCATGGCTACACCTTC. This sequence encodes CASSLEGRGHGYTF.

The chain employs TRBV7-2 and TRBJ1-5; tentative D call: TRBD1 (6 bases). Germline CDR1 SGHTA, CDR2 FQGNSA. Trimming removed 5 bases at V and 2 bases at J, with 13 bases between. The CDR3 sequence is 15 residues long. Here the CDR3 DNA reads TGTGCCAGCAGCCTGGGACAAAATGGCAATCAGCCCCAGCATTTT. Translation gives CASSLGQNGNQPQHF.

The V gene is TRBV5-4, the J gene TRBJ1-4; a weak D match, TRBD1 (6 bases). V was pared by 0 bases and J by 4 bases, with 13 bases between. The CDR3 spans 16 residues. Germline V gives CDR1 SGHNT, CDR2 YYREEE (reference sequence). CDR3 sequence reads: CASSLEGGLFNEKLFF. CDR3 coding DNA: TGTGCCAGCAGCTTGGAGGGGGGGCTTTTTAATGAAAAACTGTTTTTT.

This chain joins TRBV6-1 and TRBJ2-2; 15 positions match TRBD2. CDR3 size: 20 residues. Germline CDR1 MNHNS, CDR2 SASEGT. After removal of 4 bases from V and 2 bases from J, the junction contained 11 bases not matched to a gene. CDR3 protein: CASSGPTGLAGGLNTGELFF. In DNA form, the CDR3 reads TGTGCCAGCAGTGGGCCAACGGGACTAGCGGGGGGCTTAAACACCGGGGAGCTGTTTTTT.

This clone was found once. V and J are TRBV4-1 and TRBJ2-3; no clear D. V was trimmed by 1 base and J by 5 bases, leaving 10 bases between them. The CDR3 runs to 14 residues. Germline-derived CDR1 and CDR2 are MGHRA and YSYEKL. The DNA of the CDR3 is TGCGCCAGCAGCCAAGCCCCCCGGGTAGATACGCAGTATTTT. As protein: CASSQAPRVDTQYF.

The V and J genes are TRBV19 and TRBJ1-1, with D unresolved. The CDR3 has 14 residues. The V end lost 2 bases, the J end lost 1 base, and 8 bases lay between the germline ends. Germline lookup yields CDR1 LNHDA and CDR2 SQIVND (reference sequence). Written as DNA, the CDR3 is TGTGCCAGTAGTATATTGGGCAGGAACACTGAAGCTTTCTTT. Protein sequence: CASSILGRNTEAFF.

The rearrangement joins TRBV19 to TRBJ1-5; D is unresolved. This CDR3 has 16 amino acids. Germline values: CDR1 LNHDA, CDR2 SQIVND (reference sequence). V was cut by 5 bases and J by 1 base, with 15 bases left in between. CDR3 residues: CASSWGVIGSNQPQHF. CDR3 DNA sequence: TGTGCCAGTAGTTGGGGTGTAATAGGGAGCAATCAGCCCCAGCATTTT.

The J gene is TRBJ2-5, the V gene TRBV5-1; D may be TRBD1 (6 bases). The CDR3 is 14 amino acids. The germline gives CDR1 SGHRS, CDR2 YFSETQ. V lost 2 bases, J lost 5 bases, and 13 bases lay in between. The CDR3 here is CASSLADRWETQYF. The CDR3 DNA is TGCGCCAGCAGCTTAGCTGACAGGTGGGAGACCCAGTACTTC.

The CDR3 spells CASTPVGSLDTQYF. CDR3 DNA: TGTGCCAGCACCCCGGTGGGCTCGCTAGATACGCAGTATTTT. J is TRBJ2-3 and V is TRBV7-9, with unresolved D. There are 14 residues in the CDR3. The germline V gene has CDR1 SEHNR and CDR2 FQNEAQ (reference sequence). V lost 7 bases, J lost 5 bases, and 16 bases lay in between.

The chain carries TRBV5-1 and TRBJ2-3; possibly TRBD2 for D (7 bases). The length of the CDR3 is 16 residues. Germline CDR1 and CDR2: SGHRS and YFSETQ. Trimming pared 4 bases from V and 6 bases from J, leaving 21 bases between. Here the CDR3 reads CASSPPGGASSDTQYF. The CDR3 DNA sequence: TGCGCCAGCAGCCCCCCTGGGGGGGCCTCGTCGGATACGCAGTATTTT.

This chain connects TRBV5-1 to TRBJ2-5; TRBD2 agrees at 14 bases. The J segment lost 5 bases and the V segment lost 6 bases, leaving 12 bases of the junction unmatched. The germline CDR1 and CDR2 sequences are SGHRS and YFSETQ. The CDR3 runs to 17 residues. CDR3 nucleotides: TGCGCCAGCAACTTCGGACTAGCGGGAGGAAATTGGGAGACCCAGTACTTC. It translates to CASNFGLAGGNWETQYF. The whole variable domain, remainder taken from reference TRBV5-1 and TRBJ2-5, is KAGVTQTPRYLIKTRGQQVTLSCSPISGHRSVSWYQQTPGQGLQFLFEYFSETQRNKGNFPGRFSGRQFSNSRSEMNVSTLELGDSALYLCASNFGLAGGNWETQYFGPGTRLLVL.

To note about this clone: This sample includes further DNA sequences coding for the same CDR3. J is TRBJ1-2 and V is TRBV18; D perhaps matches TRBD1 (6 bases). The CDR3 is 13 amino acids. Germline loops: CDR1 KGHSH, CDR2 LQKENI. The V and J ends lost 2 bases and 6 bases respectively, with 10 bases between them. The CDR3 nucleotides read TGTGCCAGCTCACCAGCTTCAGGGGATGGCTACACCTTC. Translating gives CASSPASGDGYTF.

This clone was seen a single time. V gene TRBV6-5 combines with J gene TRBJ2-1; 12 bases map to TRBD1. The CDR3 totals 14 residues. Looked up from germline, CDR1 is MNHEY and CDR2 is SVGAGI. V shed 6 bases, J shed 7 bases, and the junction held 4 bases outside the gene matches. The DNA of the CDR3 is TGTGCCAGCAGGGGGACAGGGGGCAATAATGAGCAGTTCTTC. Amino acid sequence: CASRGTGGNNEQFF.

The rearrangement joins TRBV7-3 to TRBJ1-1; 7 nucleotides match TRBD1. With 2 bases clipped from V and 1 base from J, the junction kept 16 bases outside the gene matches. The CDR3 is 19 amino acids. Germline V gene lookup returns CDR1 SGHTA and CDR2 FQGTGA. Written as DNA, the CDR3 is TGTGCCAGCAGCTTAGACTCACCCGGCGCAGGGGGTGGGAACACTGAAGCTTTCTTT. Translating it yields CASSLDSPGAGGGNTEAFF.

This rearrangement joins TRBV5-8 to TRBJ1-5; D is undetermined. V gave up 5 bases and J gave up 3 bases, with 9 bases separating them. Germline CDR1 reads SGHTS; CDR2 reads YDEGEE. The CDR3 is 13 residues long. The CDR3 protein is CASRPLYNQPQHF. DNA for the CDR3: TGTGCCAGCAGACCCCTATACAATCAGCCCCAGCATTTT.

This chain uses TRBV6-5 with TRBJ1-1; a possible D gene is TRBD1 (5 bases). The length of the CDR3 is 14 residues. CDR1 and CDR2 from the germline V gene are MNHEY and SVGAGI. V was shortened by 6 bases and J by 4 bases, with 15 bases between the two germline ends. The CDR3 loop is CASRWAGLVTEAFF. Here the CDR3 DNA reads TGTGCCAGCAGGTGGGCAGGGCTAGTCACTGAAGCTTTCTTT.

The CDR3 sequence is CASSREAVSYEQYF. DNA of the CDR3: TGTGCCAGTAGTCGGGAGGCAGTATCCTACGAGCAGTACTTC. The V gene is TRBV19, the J gene TRBJ2-7; TRBD2 matches 7 bases. Germline V gives CDR1 LNHDA, CDR2 SQIVND (reference sequence). This CDR3 spans 14 amino acids. V dropped 5 bases and J dropped 1; count of bases not matched to a gene: 5.

There are a few counts of this clone. V is TRBV18 and J is TRBJ1-4; 9 bases are shared with TRBD1. The V segment lost 6 bases and the J segment 5 bases; nucleotides outside the gene matches: 4. The CDR3 length is 14 residues. Germline V gene sequence: CDR1 KGHSH, CDR2 LQKENI. CDR3 nucleotides: TGTGCCAGCTCTACCGGACAGGGGAATGAAAAACTGTTTTTT. Amino acids: CASSTGQGNEKLFF.

The genes are TRBV5-1 and TRBJ1-1; 9 nucleotides agree with TRBD1. CDR3 length equals 14 residues. From germline, CDR1 is SGHRS and CDR2 YFSETQ. Trimming cost V 4 bases and J 6 bases; bases outside gene matches: 7. As DNA, the CDR3 is TGCGCCAGCAGCCCGACAGGGGGAGGCGCTGAAGCTTTCTTT. Its translation: CASSPTGGGAEAFF.